In this sample, the clone carrying this T cell receptor beta chain turned up once. This sample is drawn from a study of cytomegalovirus exposure and HLA in healthy donors. Nominally healthy donors were sampled, though unrecorded immune exposures were likely. Amplification used 60 Vbeta primers and 13 Jbeta primers. Here immunoSEQ multiplex PCR was the method, and the copy in TCRdb shows in-frame clones only, minus some. The sample records 160,000 or so clones, 84% being singletons. There are 15 residues in the CDR3. Unmatched junction bases numbered 8, after V lost 4 bases and J lost 5 bases. Germline lookup yields CDR1 SGHRS and CDR2 YFSETQ.

The source is a man aged 25 to 40 in good health and CMV-seronegative. The sample was PBMCs. J is TRBJ2-5 and V is TRBV5-1; 10 nucleotides align to TRBD2. DNA of the CDR3: TGCGCCAGCAGCGCGCGGACTAGCGGTGGGGAGACCCAGTACTTC. It encodes CASSARTSGGETQYF.